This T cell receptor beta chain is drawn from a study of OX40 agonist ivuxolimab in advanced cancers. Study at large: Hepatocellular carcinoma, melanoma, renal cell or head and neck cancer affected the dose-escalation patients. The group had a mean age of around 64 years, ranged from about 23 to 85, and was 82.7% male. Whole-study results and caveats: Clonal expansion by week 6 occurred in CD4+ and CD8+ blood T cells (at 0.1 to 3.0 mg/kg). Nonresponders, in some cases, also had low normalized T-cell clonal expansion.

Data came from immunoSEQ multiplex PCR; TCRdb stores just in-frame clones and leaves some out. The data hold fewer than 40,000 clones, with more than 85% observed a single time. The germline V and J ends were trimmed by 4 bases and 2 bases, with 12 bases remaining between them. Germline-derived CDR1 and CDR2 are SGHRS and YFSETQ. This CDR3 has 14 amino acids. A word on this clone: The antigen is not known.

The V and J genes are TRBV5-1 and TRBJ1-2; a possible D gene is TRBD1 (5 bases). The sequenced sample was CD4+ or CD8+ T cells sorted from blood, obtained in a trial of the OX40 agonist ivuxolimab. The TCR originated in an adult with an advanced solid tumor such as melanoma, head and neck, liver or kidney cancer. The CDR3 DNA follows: TGCGCCAGCAGCCCCACGACAGAAAACTATGGCTACACCTTC. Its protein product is CASSPTTENYGYTF.